This T cell receptor beta chain was obtained from a study of radiotherapy plus CTLA-4 blockade in lung cancer. General study results and limits: Early blood T cell clone dynamics, with interferon-beta, were reported to best predict response.

On this clone itself: The antigen is not known.

The V gene lost 6 bases and the J gene lost 1 base, with 19 bases spanning the gap. The germline gives CDR1 MGHRA, CDR2 YSYEKL. The CDR3 has 18 residues. Method: immunoSEQ multiplex PCR; TCRdb's copy keeps in-frame clones and lacks some. The repertoire holds tens of thousands of clones, with 87% as singletons. Focal radiation with ipilimumab CTLA-4 blockade was given to patients with chemo-refractory metastatic non-small-cell lung cancer. The sample consisted of peripheral blood, taken from a patient treated with radiotherapy plus ipilimumab. This sequence was found in a human donor with non-small cell lung cancer that progressed on radiotherapy plus ipilimumab. The chain uses TRBV4-1 and TRBJ2-6; D might be TRBD1 (6 bases). The CDR3 coding sequence is TGCGCCAGCAGACCACAGGGCCACCCCTCATCTGGGGCCAACGTCCTGACTTTC. Amino acid sequence: CASRPQGHPSSGANVLTF.